Shown below are 16 T cell receptor beta chains from a single sample sequenced in a study of cytomegalovirus exposure and HLA in healthy donors. The assay was immunoSEQ multiplex PCR, and TCRdb's table has in-frame clones only and misses some. The data contain 150,000 or so clones, almost 85% of them singletons. Sequencing was performed on PBMCs. These receptors all stem from a man aged 30-40 years in good health and CMV-seropositive.

CDR3 protein: CASSPLLAGPRGEQYF. CDR3 nucleotides: TGTGCCAGCAGCCCGCTGCTAGCGGGGCCTAGGGGCGAGCAGTACTTC. This chain uses TRBV11-2 with TRBJ2-7; 9 bases align to TRBD2. Germline V lookup: CDR1 SGHAT, CDR2 FQNNGV. The ends lost 5 bases at V and 6 bases at J; junction bases unmatched: 14. The CDR3 extends over 16 amino acids.

The J gene is TRBJ2-6, the V gene TRBV10-1, with 10 bases lining up with TRBD2. The junction had 4 bases not matched to a gene; V was cut back by 4 bases and J by 4 bases. The V gene's germline CDR1 is WNHNN and CDR2 SYGVQD (reference sequence). This CDR3 is built from 16 residues. The CDR3 bases are TGCGCCAGCAGTGCTAGCGGGAGAGAAGGGGCCAACGTCCTGACTTTC. Translation: CASSASGREGANVLTF.

V gene TRBV5-6 combines with J gene TRBJ2-6, with 10 bases fitting TRBD1. The CDR3 covers 19 residues. Looked up from germline, CDR1 is SGHDT and CDR2 is YYEEEE. Losses at the gene ends were 3 bases for V and 0 bases for J; bases not matched to a gene: 9. The CDR3 nucleotides read TGTGCCAGCAGCTCACTGGACAGGGGGGATCTCTCTGGGGCCAACGTCCTGACTTTC. Protein sequence: CASSSLDRGDLSGANVLTF.

The chain carries TRBV27 and TRBJ2-3, with no clear D. Germline lookup yields CDR1 MNHEY and CDR2 SMNVEV (reference sequence). V shed 5 bases and J shed 1 base, with 7 bases lying between them. The CDR3 extends over 13 amino acids. The CDR3: CASSGHGTDTQYF. The CDR3, as DNA: TGTGCCAGCAGTGGGCACGGCACAGATACGCAGTATTTT.

The V gene is TRBV9, the J gene TRBJ2-1; 10 positions match TRBD1. The CDR3 spans 16 residues. Germline lookup yields CDR1 SGDLS and CDR2 YYNGEE. V was clipped by 3 bases and J by 3 bases; unmatched bases: 6. CDR3: CASSATTGGFYNEQFF. CDR3 nucleotide sequence: TGTGCCAGCAGCGCCACGACAGGGGGCTTCTACAATGAGCAGTTCTTC.

The chain has TRBV7-2 and TRBJ2-3; D is unresolved. V dropped 5 bases and J dropped 0 bases, with 18 bases sitting between them. Germline CDR1 reads SGHTA; CDR2 reads FQGNSA. CDR3 length: 17 amino acids. The CDR3 is CASSPRQALSSTDTQYF. In DNA, the CDR3 is TGTGCCAGCAGCCCCCGGCAGGCCCTTTCTAGCACAGATACGCAGTATTTT.

This clone turned up a few times. The genes are TRBV9 and TRBJ1-3; no definite D call. There are 14 residues in the CDR3. V lost 0 bases to trimming and J lost 4 bases, with 8 bases between them. Germline V gene data show CDR1 as SGDLS and CDR2 as YYNGEE. The CDR3 nucleotides are TGTGCCAGCAGCGTAGGGGTGGAGGGAAACACCATATATTTT. It codes for CASSVGVEGNTIYF.

The V call is TRBV21-1, the J call TRBJ2-7; the DNA was not used to check the table's D call, TRBD2. TRBV21-1 is given as a pseudogene. The CDR3 is 17 amino acids. The DNA for the CDR3 is TGTGCCAGCAGCGCACGAACCGGGACTAGGGCCGGGGACGAGCAGTACTTC. Protein sequence: CASSARTGTRAGDEQYF.

The V and J genes are TRBV23-1 and TRBJ1-6, with 9 bases aligning to TRBD1. TRBV23-1 is given ORF status, its function remaining uncertain. The V gene end was trimmed by 5 bases and the J gene end by 9 bases; junction bases not matched to a gene: 5. The CDR3 is 14 residues long. CDR3 protein: CASSGQGWSSPLHF. The DNA of the CDR3 is TGCGCCAGCAGTGGACAGGGGTGGAGTTCACCCCTCCACTTT.

V is TRBV21-1 and J is TRBJ2-7; the listed D gene, TRBD1, was not tested against the DNA. TRBV21-1 corresponds to a pseudogene. This CDR3 has 17 amino acids. CDR3 protein: CASSKSLKSRGRYEQYF. CDR3 sequence (DNA): TGTGCCAGCAGCAAATCCCTAAAGAGCAGGGGCAGGTACGAGCAGTACTTC.

The genes are TRBV11-3 and TRBJ2-1, with 7 nucleotides matching TRBD2. Germline values: CDR1 SGHNT, CDR2 YENEEA. Unmatched junction bases numbered 14, after V lost 5 bases and J lost 7 bases. The CDR3 sequence is 16 residues long. The CDR3 sequence is CASSPGLPPANNEQFF. In nucleotides, the CDR3 is TGTGCCAGCAGCCCGGGACTACCTCCTGCCAATAATGAGCAGTTCTTC.

There are a few counts of this clone. The V gene is TRBV21-1, the J gene TRBJ2-7; TRBD1 is the table's D call and was not checked against the DNA. TRBV21-1 is a pseudogene locus. The CDR3 loop spans 12 amino acids. CDR3 nucleotide sequence: TGTGCCACCCGAGGACAGGGGGGGGAGCAGTACTTC. As protein: CATRGQGGEQYF.

The chain uses TRBV6-5 and TRBJ2-5; 11 bases align to TRBD1. V was pared by 5 bases and J by 6 bases, with 8 bases of the junction left unmatched. The CDR3 has 15 amino acids. Germline V lookup: CDR1 MNHEY, CDR2 SVGAGI. This chain's CDR3 is CASSPWTGGAKTQYF. In DNA form, the CDR3 reads TGTGCCAGCAGTCCCTGGACAGGGGGCGCGAAGACCCAGTACTTC.

The chain is built from TRBV6-5 and TRBJ2-1, with 10 bases that match TRBD2. Germline V gene lookup returns CDR1 MNHEY and CDR2 SVGAGI. The CDR3 totals 16 residues. With V trimmed by 2 bases and J by 10 bases, 11 bases remained unmatched. The CDR3 region is CASSYPTSGNAYEQFF. The DNA of the CDR3 is TGTGCCAGCAGTTACCCCACTAGCGGGAACGCCTACGAGCAGTTCTTC.

The J gene is TRBJ1-2, the V gene TRBV7-3; TRBD1 might be the D (6 bases). CDR3 length: 13 residues. Germline-derived CDR1 and CDR2 are SGHTA and FQGTGA. The V gene lost 4 bases and the J gene lost 7 bases, with 13 bases spanning the gap. CDR3 sequence: CASSSATGSGYTF. CDR3 bases: TGTGCCAGCAGCTCCGCGACAGGATCTGGCTACACCTTC.

The rearrangement links TRBV2 to TRBJ2-7, with TRBD2 matching over 8 bases. This CDR3 is 15 amino acids long. V lost 2 bases, J lost 6 bases, and 9 bases stayed unmatched. CDR1 and CDR2 (germline): SNHLY, FYNNEI. The DNA for the CDR3 is TGTGCCAGCAGTGAAAGCCAAGCGGGGGTTAGCGAGCAGTACTTC. Translation: CASSESQAGVSEQYF.